This T cell receptor beta chain was identified during a study of blood T cells in healthy people across ages. Whole-study findings and limits: A strong correlation was seen between TCR beta diversity and naive T cell percentage. What prevented conclusive comparison of naive and antigen-experienced cells was that PBMCs were unsorted.

Primed by a sample-barcoded 5' primer and a J-beta primer mix, a second PCR proceeded for about 7 to 12 cycles. A template-switch adaptor containing 12 random nucleotides labeled each cDNA molecule. TCRdb re-called the 5' RACE reads with MiXCR, one entry per CDR3 protein. The sample shows some 1,500,000 distinct CDR3 sequences, approximately 43% of them seen only once. This clonotype has just a few counts. No antigen is known for it. Trimming took off 2 bases at V and 0 bases at J, with 7 bases between the two ends. CDR1 is LGHNA and CDR2 is YSLEER in the germline V gene. The CDR3 totals 15 residues. Caucasian individuals from Russia who were healthy and aged roughly 6 to 95 acted as donors.

The rearrangement joins TRBV4-3 to TRBJ1-4; D unresolved. The TCR sequence derives from a woman aged 18-30 years in good health. The sequenced material came from blood. CDR3 in DNA: TGCGCCAGCAGCCAATTCAGATCAACTAATGAAAAACTGTTTTTT. This gives the protein CASSQFRSTNEKLFF.